Shown below are 10 T cell receptor beta chains from a single sample sequenced in a study of technical replicates of blood from several donors. Sequenced by immunoSEQ multiplex PCR; TCRdb stores in-frame clones only, minus some. The repertoire has around 84,000 clones, about 97% of them found once; the top ten carry less than 0.2%. What was sequenced was T cells isolated from PBMCs. The receptors were sampled from a human donor in good health.

The gene calls are TRBV5-4 and TRBJ2-2; perhaps TRBD1 as D (6 bases). The V end lost 0 bases, the J end lost 7 bases, and 16 bases lay between the germline ends. The germline V gene encodes CDR1 SGHNT and CDR2 YYREEE (reference sequence). The CDR3 runs to 16 residues. CDR3 amino acids: CASSLAWGLRGGELFF. As DNA, the CDR3 is TGTGCCAGCAGCTTGGCCTGGGGGCTCAGAGGCGGGGAGCTGTTTTTT.

The table lists this clone with a count of one. This rearrangement joins TRBV19 to TRBJ1-2; 10 nucleotides line up with TRBD1. The CDR3 consists of 13 residues. Trimming removed 10 bases from V and 8 bases from J; junction bases left unmatched: 10. Germline-derived CDR1 and CDR2 are LNHDA and SQIVND (reference sequence). CDR3 sequence: CATLDRGLRGYTF. The CDR3 region has the DNA TGTGCCACCCTCGACAGGGGGCTTAGGGGCTACACCTTC.

The chain couples TRBV15 to TRBJ2-2; weak D call: TRBD1 (5 bases). The CDR3 sequence is 16 residues long. The germline V and J ends were trimmed by 2 bases and 7 bases, with 17 bases remaining between them. Germline lookup yields CDR1 LNHNV and CDR2 YYDKDF (reference sequence). In DNA form, the CDR3 reads TGTGCCACCAGCAGAACAACAGGCTCAAGGTTCGGGGAGCTGTTTTTT. This codes for CATSRTTGSRFGELFF.

This sequence joins TRBV11-1 and TRBJ2-5; TRBD2 is a possible D gene (6 bases). The CDR3 has 14 residues. Germline CDR1 is SGHAT and CDR2 is FQDESV (reference sequence). The germline V and J ends were trimmed by 5 bases and 1 base, with 11 bases remaining between them. The CDR3 bases are TGTGCCAGCAGCCCCCGGGGGAGCCAAGAGACCCAGTACTTC. Protein sequence: CASSPRGSQETQYF.

This clone was counted a few times. V and J are TRBV20-1 and TRBJ1-1; D call uncertain. The V and J ends lost 0 bases and 11 bases respectively, with 7 bases between them. Germline lookup yields CDR1 DFQATT and CDR2 SNEGSKA (reference sequence). CDR3 size: 10 residues. The DNA for the CDR3 is TGCAGTGCTAGAGATGTGGAGGCTTTCTTT. This sequence encodes CSARDVEAFF.

This clone was seen only once. The chain links TRBV4-1 to TRBJ2-7; the D gene is possibly TRBD2 (6 bases). Germline V CDR1 and CDR2: MGHRA, YSYEKL. Trimming cost V 1 base and J 3 bases, with 13 bases left between them. The CDR3 runs 15 residues. Here the CDR3 DNA reads TGCGCCAGCAGCCAAGTTCCCCGGGGGTTCTACGAGCAGTACTTC. Its translation: CASSQVPRGFYEQYF.

The chain uses TRBV19 and TRBJ2-3; possible D gene TRBD2, 6 bases. Germline CDR1 LNHDA, CDR2 SQIVND (reference sequence). The CDR3 sequence is 16 residues long. Trimming took off 4 bases at V and 0 bases at J, with 14 bases between the two ends. The CDR3 DNA sequence: TGTGCCAGTAGTAATCGGGGGAGTGGTAGCACAGATACGCAGTATTTT. Encoded protein: CASSNRGSGSTDTQYF.

J is TRBJ1-1 and V is TRBV6-5; D is uncertain. The CDR3 is 13 residues long. Germline V gene sequence: CDR1 MNHEY, CDR2 SVGAGI. V lost 6 bases and J lost 6, with 14 bases in between. Here the CDR3 reads CASSKGLGAEAFF. CDR3 coding DNA: TGTGCCAGCAGCAAAGGACTGGGCGCTGAAGCTTTCTTT.

The chain is built from TRBV4-2 and TRBJ2-7; 8 nucleotides align to TRBD2. This CDR3 comprises 11 residues. V trimming: 10 bases; J trimming: 2 bases; junction bases outside the gene matches: 1. The germline V gene encodes CDR1 LGHNA and CDR2 YNFKEQ. The CDR3 loop reads CATGGAYEQYF. CDR3 sequence (DNA): TGTGCCACGGGGGGGGCCTACGAGCAGTACTTC.

The CDR3 loop is CATSQRQGGTDTQYF. The CDR3 DNA reads TGTGCCACCAGCCAAAGACAGGGGGGGACAGATACGCAGTATTTT. The V and J genes are TRBV15 and TRBJ2-3; TRBD1 agrees at 9 bases. The CDR3 has 15 residues. Unmatched junction bases numbered 6, after V lost 5 bases and J lost 3 bases. Per germline, CDR1 LNHNV and CDR2 YYDKDF (reference sequence).